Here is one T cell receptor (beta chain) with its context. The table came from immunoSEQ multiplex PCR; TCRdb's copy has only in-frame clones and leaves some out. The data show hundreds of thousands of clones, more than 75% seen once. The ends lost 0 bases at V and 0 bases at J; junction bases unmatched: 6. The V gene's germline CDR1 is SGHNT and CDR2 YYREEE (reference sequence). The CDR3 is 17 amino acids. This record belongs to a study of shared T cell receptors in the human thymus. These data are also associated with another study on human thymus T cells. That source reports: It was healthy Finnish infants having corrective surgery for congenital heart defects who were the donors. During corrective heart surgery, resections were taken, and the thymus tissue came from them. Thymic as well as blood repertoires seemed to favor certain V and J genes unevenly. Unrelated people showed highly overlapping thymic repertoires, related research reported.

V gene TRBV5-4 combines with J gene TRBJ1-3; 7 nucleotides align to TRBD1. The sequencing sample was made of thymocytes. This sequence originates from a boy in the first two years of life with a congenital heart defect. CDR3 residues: CASSLEDRRTSGNTIYF. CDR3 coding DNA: TGTGCCAGCAGCTTGGAGGACAGGAGAACCTCTGGAAACACCATATATTTT.